The 8 T cell receptor beta chains below all came from one sample that was sequenced in a study of beta chain features in type 1 diabetes. Study observations and caveats: Moderately but significantly shorter TCRB CDR3s were found in Type 1 diabetes patients in all four CD4+ subsets.

Of the isolated RNA, all was reverse transcribed, and so the sequenced material was expressed TCRB transcripts. Measured with immunoSEQ multiplex PCR; TCRdb has only the in-frame clones, and not every one. The repertoire holds about 370,000 clones, with around 10% as singletons. No cognate antigen is known for these TCRs. Source material: central memory CD4+ T cells from blood. The origin of the receptors is a man younger than 45 with type 1 diabetes.

This clone was counted a few times. The chain recombines TRBV5-8 with TRBJ2-3, with D unclear. The V gene's germline CDR1 is SGHTS and CDR2 YDEGEE. This CDR3 is built from 13 residues. V was pared by 2 bases and J by 1 base, with 5 bases between. The CDR3 here is CASSLFRTDTQYF. For the CDR3, the DNA is TGTGCCAGCAGCTTATTTCGCACAGATACGCAGTATTTT.

The chain joins TRBV7-2 to TRBJ1-2, with D hard to call. Germline V lookup: CDR1 SGHTA, CDR2 FQGNSA. The CDR3 runs to 13 residues. V lost 5 bases and J lost 7, with 14 bases in between. The CDR3 spells CASSQATDGGYTF. The CDR3 DNA reads as TGTGCCAGCAGCCAAGCCACGGACGGTGGCTACACCTTC.

This clone was seen more than once but under ten times. The chain couples TRBV11-2 to TRBJ2-2, with 11 bases identical to TRBD2. The junction had 2 bases not matched to a gene; V was cut back by 5 bases and J by 0 bases. Germline V gives CDR1 SGHAT, CDR2 FQNNGV. The CDR3 is 16 residues long. The CDR3 DNA is TGTGCCAGCAGCAAGACTAGCGGGGCGAACACCGGGGAGCTGTTTTTT. Translated: CASSKTSGANTGELFF.

This clone was picked up a small number of times. V usage is TRBV6-1 and J usage is TRBJ1-2; TRBD1 aligns across 7 bases. There are 14 residues in the CDR3. Trimming cost V 4 bases and J 9 bases; bases outside gene matches: 11. CDR1 is MNHNS, CDR2 SASEGT, per germline. The CDR3: CASSANRGQSSYTF. CDR3 DNA sequence: TGTGCCAGCAGTGCAAACCGGGGACAGAGCAGCTACACCTTC.

The sample holds many counts of this clone. The chain combines TRBV28 with TRBJ1-2; D unresolved. The CDR3 loop spans 12 amino acids. Between the trimmed V and J ends, which lost 5 bases and 8 bases, there was a span of 12 bases. Per the germline V gene, CDR1 is MDHEN and CDR2 is SYDVKM. CDR3 residues: CASSIRERGYTF. The CDR3 DNA sequence: TGTGCCAGCAGTATTCGGGAGAGAGGCTACACCTTC.

The chain has TRBV10-3 and TRBJ2-5, with 7 bases fitting TRBD2. V lost 10 bases to trimming and J lost 5 bases; unmatched junction nucleotides: 25. CDR1 ENHRY and CDR2 SYGVKD come from the germline V gene. The CDR3 runs 18 residues. The CDR3 coding sequence is TGTGCCACGCGGACATTCACAGCCCAGCGGGGTTATGGGGAGACCCAGTACTTC. Translation: CATRTFTAQRGYGETQYF.

The chain is built from TRBV18 and TRBJ2-5; 11 bases match TRBD2. With the DNA end fitting TRBJ2-7 better, the J assignment may be wrong. Germline values: CDR1 KGHSH, CDR2 LQKENI. The CDR3 extends over 15 amino acids. The DNA for the CDR3 is TGTGCCAGCGCGGGGACTAGCGGTCATACCTACGAGCAGTACTTC. This gives the protein CASAGTSGHTYEQYF.

The chain couples TRBV27 to TRBJ1-3; TRBD1 is a possible D gene (6 bases). The V and J ends lost 2 bases and 0 bases respectively, with 17 bases between them. The CDR3 runs 18 residues. Germline V gives CDR1 MNHEY, CDR2 SMNVEV (reference sequence). The CDR3 DNA sequence: TGTGCCAGCAGTTTACGATGGACAGCGTCGAGCTCTGGAAACACCATATATTTT. This gives the protein CASSLRWTASSSGNTIYF.